The rows below give T cell receptor beta chains drawn from one sample of a study of Ad26.COV2.S vaccination and SARS-CoV-2 variants. Profiling relied on immunoSEQ multiplex PCR, and the TCRdb table lists in-frame clones only, not all of them. The sample contains hundreds of thousands of clones, 80% to 90% of which appear only once. Sequenced here: peripheral blood, sampled in a trial of Ad26.COV2.S vaccine versus placebo. The origin of the receptors is a person aged 18-65 years who received the Ad26.COV2.S COVID-19 vaccine or a placebo. CDR3s leave out the opening cysteine and the closing phenylalanine or tryptophan. The order of the fields is V gene, J gene, CDR3 protein.

TRBV9	TRBJ2-3	ASSLNWDYGTDTQY
TRBV11-2	TRBJ1-2	ASSSQGRKFYGYT
TRBV24-1	TRBJ2-1	ATSGSGGAGEQF
TRBV19	TRBJ2-3	ASTPLVGNVDTQY
TRBV3-1/TRBV3-2	TRBJ1-6	ASSETGNSPLH
TRBV3-1/TRBV3-2	TRBJ1-4	ASSQEGDEKLF
TRBV5-6	TRBJ1-6	ASSWGQGPYNSPLH
TRBV7-8	TRBJ2-7	ASSLGDRGYKQY
TRBV25-1	TRBJ1-2	ASSEPRGLAYT
TRBV4-1	TRBJ2-1	ASRDLRTQLYNEQF
TRBV29-1	TRBJ1-2	SVEARARGYT
TRBV25-1	TRBJ2-3	ASRLAGTDTQY
TRBV25-1	TRBJ2-4	ASSEWGEGNIQY
TRBV4-3	TRBJ2-2	ASSQDPDGGANGELF
TRBV10-1	TRBJ2-7	ASPGPDEQY
TRBV21-1	TRBJ1-4	ASSKGVRNEKLF
TRBV5-1	TRBJ1-2	ASSLEHGGVQGYT
TRBV12-3/TRBV12-4	TRBJ1-4	ASSLNEKLF
TRBV3-1/TRBV3-2	TRBJ2-7	ASSQEGSGYEQY
TRBV9	TRBJ1-1	ASSVVERWGTEAF
TRBV5-4	TRBJ1-2	ASSSEDGVTYGYT
TRBV7-2	TRBJ2-3	ASSFQGVSDTQY
TRBV7-2	TRBJ2-4	ASSSIDIQY
TRBV2	TRBJ1-1	ASSDRDRVSEAF
TRBV5-4	TRBJ1-1	ASNPLGTLNTEAF
TRBV7-6	TRBJ2-5	ASSPLAGVFQETQY
TRBV6-5	TRBJ2-5	ASSYSIRVAGQTQY
TRBV11-3	TRBJ1-5	ARSRGDQPQH
TRBV9	TRBJ1-3	ASSVDPPGSSGNTIY
TRBV2	TRBJ2-3	ASSEHRGEDTQY
TRBV6-1	TRBJ2-4	ASSEIAGRGQNIQY
TRBV18	TRBJ2-3	ASYRQGISTDTQY
TRBV7-8	TRBJ1-5	ASSLKDRSRDSNQPQH
TRBV30	TRBJ1-1	AWRQGDEAF
TRBV10-3	TRBJ2-7	AISESETGNYEQY
TRBV11-2	TRBJ2-2	ASSFGAEFAGELF
TRBV3-1/TRBV3-2	TRBJ2-5	ASSQVGGRGTQY
TRBV6-5	TRBJ2-7	ASTQRTSGDEQY
TRBV30	TRBJ2-2	AWHRGSSNTGELF
TRBV4-1	TRBJ2-2	ASSHKVSGGPNPGELF
TRBV7-2	TRBJ1-4	ASSFSGTENEKLF
TRBV6-2/TRBV6-3	TRBJ2-2	ASSGQTNTGELF
TRBV24-1	TRBJ2-1	ATSDGAGEQF
TRBV30	TRBJ2-6	ALSRTGVSGANVLT
TRBV30	TRBJ2-3	AWSLQADTQY
TRBV2	TRBJ2-7	ASSERGFYEQY
TRBV5-1	TRBJ1-6	ASSRDQGANNSPLH
TRBV3-1/TRBV3-2	TRBJ1-2	ASSQGTGEDGYT
TRBV7-2	TRBJ1-1	ASSLARDNTEAF
TRBV6-2/TRBV6-3	TRBJ2-1	ASSPDGTSGIEEQF
TRBV20-1	TRBJ2-5	SASPDSPRGETQY
TRBV27	TRBJ2-2	ASSRIAGGPPLNTGELF
TRBV2	TRBJ1-2	ASSVQGSSSYGYT